This record concerns one T cell receptor (beta chain) sequence. As yet, its antigen is unknown. V shed 5 bases and J shed 0 bases, with 15 bases lying between them. CDR3 length: 15 residues. The germline V gene has CDR1 SGHNT and CDR2 YYREEE (reference sequence). The data were produced by immunoSEQ multiplex PCR, yet TCRdb's version contains in-frame clones alone and is incomplete. The sample yields approximately 160,000 clones, roughly 90% seen once. The data belong to a study of T cell responses to AZD1222 COVID-19 vaccine. Study-wide results and caveats: Repertoires were sampled only after the peak T cell response. The study reported that nearly half of spike-specific TCRs target unmutated variant regions.

The V gene is TRBV5-4, the J gene TRBJ2-7, with D tentatively TRBD2 (6 bases). The sample here was peripheral blood, taken on day 0 of AZD1222 vaccination. The clonotype comes from an adult in good health. CDR3 coding DNA: TGTGCCAGCAGTCCCGGGACTTCTCACTCCTACGAGCAGTACTTC. This encodes CASSPGTSHSYEQYF.